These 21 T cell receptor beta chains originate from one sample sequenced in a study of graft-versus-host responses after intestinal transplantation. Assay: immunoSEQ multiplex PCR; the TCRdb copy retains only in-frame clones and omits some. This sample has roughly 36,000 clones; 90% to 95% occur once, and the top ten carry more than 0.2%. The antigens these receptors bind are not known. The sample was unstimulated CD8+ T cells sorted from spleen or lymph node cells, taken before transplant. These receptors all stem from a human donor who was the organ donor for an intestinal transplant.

DNA for the CDR3: TGTGCCTGGAGTGTTGGCAGCACAGATACGCAGTATTTT. As protein: CAWSVGSTDTQYF. The chain recombines TRBV30 with TRBJ2-3; D gene ambiguous. Trimming left V 0 bases short and J 0 bases short, with 4 bases between. The V gene's germline CDR1 is GTSNPN and CDR2 SVGIG (reference sequence). The length of the CDR3 is 13 residues.

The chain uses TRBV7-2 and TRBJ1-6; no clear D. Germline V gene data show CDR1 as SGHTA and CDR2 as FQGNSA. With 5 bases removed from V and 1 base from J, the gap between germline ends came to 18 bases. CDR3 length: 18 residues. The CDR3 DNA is TGTGCCAGCAGCCTTTCGCCCCAGAAAAGGTCCTATAATTCACCCCTCCACTTT. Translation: CASSLSPQKRSYNSPLHF.

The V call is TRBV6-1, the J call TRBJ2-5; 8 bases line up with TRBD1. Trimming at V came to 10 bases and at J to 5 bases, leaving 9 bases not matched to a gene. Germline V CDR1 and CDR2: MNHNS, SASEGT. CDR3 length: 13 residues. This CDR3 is CANTDRVEETQYF. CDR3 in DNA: TGTGCCAACACGGACAGGGTGGAGGAGACCCAGTACTTC.

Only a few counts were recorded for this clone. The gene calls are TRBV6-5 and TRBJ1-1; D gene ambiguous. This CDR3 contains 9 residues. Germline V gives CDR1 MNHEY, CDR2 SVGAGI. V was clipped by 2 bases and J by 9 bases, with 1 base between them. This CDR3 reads CASSYKAFF. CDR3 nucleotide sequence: TGTGCCAGCAGTTACAAAGCTTTCTTT.

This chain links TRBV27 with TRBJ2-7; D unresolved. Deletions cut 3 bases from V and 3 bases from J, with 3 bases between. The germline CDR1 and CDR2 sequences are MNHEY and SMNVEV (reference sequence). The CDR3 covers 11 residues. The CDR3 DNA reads TGTGCCAGCAGTTTTAACTACGAGCAGTACTTC. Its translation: CASSFNYEQYF.

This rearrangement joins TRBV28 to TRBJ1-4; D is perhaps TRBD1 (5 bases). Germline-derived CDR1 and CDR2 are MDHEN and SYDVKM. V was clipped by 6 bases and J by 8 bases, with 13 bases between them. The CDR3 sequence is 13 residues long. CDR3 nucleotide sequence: TGTGCCAGCAGGATTCAGGGAAGCGAAAAACTGTTTTTT. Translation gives CASRIQGSEKLFF.

The CDR3 loop reads CASSNGVDTEAFF. CDR3 in DNA: TGTGCCAGCAGTAATGGTGTTGACACTGAAGCTTTCTTT. This rearrangement joins TRBV6-6 to TRBJ1-1; D is ambiguous. V lost 5 bases, J lost 3 bases, and 10 bases lay in between. CDR3 length equals 13 residues. Germline assignment: CDR1 MNHNY and CDR2 SVGAGI (reference sequence).

The CDR3 protein is CASSYVGRGGNEQFF. In DNA form, the CDR3 reads TGTGCCAGCAGTTACGTCGGGCGCGGAGGCAATGAGCAGTTCTTC. The chain combines TRBV6-5 with TRBJ2-1; the D gene is possibly TRBD2 (5 bases). CDR3 size: 15 residues. Trimming shortened V by 2 bases and J by 6 bases, and 14 bases separated the two germline ends. CDR1 MNHEY and CDR2 SVGAGI come from the germline V gene.

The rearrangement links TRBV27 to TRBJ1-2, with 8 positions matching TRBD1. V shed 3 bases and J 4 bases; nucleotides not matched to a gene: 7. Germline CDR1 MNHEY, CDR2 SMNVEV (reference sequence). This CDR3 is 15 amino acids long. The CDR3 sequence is CASSLDRDLSYGYTF. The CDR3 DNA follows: TGTGCCAGCAGTTTGGACAGGGACCTCTCCTATGGCTACACCTTC.

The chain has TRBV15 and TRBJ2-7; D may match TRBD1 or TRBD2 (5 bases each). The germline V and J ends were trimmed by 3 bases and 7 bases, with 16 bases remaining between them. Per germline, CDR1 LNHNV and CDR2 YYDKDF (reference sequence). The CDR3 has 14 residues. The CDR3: CATSSLGRGGEQYF. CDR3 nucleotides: TGTGCCACCAGCAGCCTTGGGCGTGGGGGTGAGCAGTACTTC.

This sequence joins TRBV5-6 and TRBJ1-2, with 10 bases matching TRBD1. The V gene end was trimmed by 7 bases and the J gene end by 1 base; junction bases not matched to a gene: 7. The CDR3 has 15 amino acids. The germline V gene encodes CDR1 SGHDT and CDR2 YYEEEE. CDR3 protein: CASLWTGGGNYGYTF. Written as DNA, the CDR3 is TGTGCCAGCCTCTGGACAGGGGGGGGTAACTATGGCTACACCTTC.

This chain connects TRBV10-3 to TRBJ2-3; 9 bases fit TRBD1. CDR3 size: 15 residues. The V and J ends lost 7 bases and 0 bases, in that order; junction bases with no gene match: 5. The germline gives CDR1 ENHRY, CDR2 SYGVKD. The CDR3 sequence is CAITPDRGSTDTQYF. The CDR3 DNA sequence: TGTGCCATCACCCCAGACAGGGGGAGCACAGATACGCAGTATTTT.

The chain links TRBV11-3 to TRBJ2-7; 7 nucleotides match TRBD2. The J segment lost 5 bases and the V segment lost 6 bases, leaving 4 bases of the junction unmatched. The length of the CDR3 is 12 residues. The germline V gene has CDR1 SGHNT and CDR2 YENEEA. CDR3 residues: CASRGGANEQYF. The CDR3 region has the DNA TGTGCCAGCAGGGGAGGGGCGAACGAGCAGTACTTC.

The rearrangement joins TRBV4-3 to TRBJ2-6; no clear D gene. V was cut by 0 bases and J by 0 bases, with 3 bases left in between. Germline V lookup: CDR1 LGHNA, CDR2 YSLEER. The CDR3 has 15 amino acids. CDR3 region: CASSQENSGANVLTF. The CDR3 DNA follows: TGCGCCAGCAGCCAAGAGAACTCTGGGGCCAACGTCCTGACTTTC.

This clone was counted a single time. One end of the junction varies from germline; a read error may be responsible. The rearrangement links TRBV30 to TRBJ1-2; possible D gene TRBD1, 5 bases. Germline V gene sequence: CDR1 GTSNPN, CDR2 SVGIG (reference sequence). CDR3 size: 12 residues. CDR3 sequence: CTWKEGSHGYTF. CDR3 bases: TGTACCTGGAAGGAGGGGTCCCATGGCTACACCTTC.

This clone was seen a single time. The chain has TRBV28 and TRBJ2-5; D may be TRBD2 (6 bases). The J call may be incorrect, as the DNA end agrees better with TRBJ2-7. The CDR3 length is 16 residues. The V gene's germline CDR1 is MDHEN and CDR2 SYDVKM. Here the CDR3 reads CASSSSWGDGTYEQYF. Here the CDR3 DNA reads TGTGCCAGCAGCTCCTCGTGGGGGGACGGAACCTACGAGCAGTACTTC.

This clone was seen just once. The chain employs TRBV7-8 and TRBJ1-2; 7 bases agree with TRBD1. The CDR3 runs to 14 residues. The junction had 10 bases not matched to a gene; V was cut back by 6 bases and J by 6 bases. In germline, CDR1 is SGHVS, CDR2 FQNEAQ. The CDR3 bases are TGTGCCAGCAGTCCTTGGGAGGGGGCAAATGGCTACACCTTC. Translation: CASSPWEGANGYTF. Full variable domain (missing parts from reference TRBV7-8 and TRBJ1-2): GAGVSQSPRYKVAKRGQDVALRCDPISGHVSLFWYQQALGQGPEFLTYFQNEAQLDKSGLPSDRFFAERPEGSVSTLKIQRTQQEDSAVYLCASSPWEGANGYTFGSGTRLTVV.

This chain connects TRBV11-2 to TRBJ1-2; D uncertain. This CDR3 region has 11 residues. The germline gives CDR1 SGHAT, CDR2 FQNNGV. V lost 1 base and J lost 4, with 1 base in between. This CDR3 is CASSLGYGYTF. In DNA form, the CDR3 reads TGTGCCAGCAGCTTAGGCTATGGCTACACCTTC.

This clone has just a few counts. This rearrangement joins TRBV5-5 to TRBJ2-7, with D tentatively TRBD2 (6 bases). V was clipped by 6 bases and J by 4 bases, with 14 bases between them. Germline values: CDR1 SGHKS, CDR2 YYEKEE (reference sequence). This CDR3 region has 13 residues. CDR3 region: CASTPGLTYEQYF. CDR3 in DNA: TGTGCCAGCACCCCCGGACTAACGTACGAGCAGTACTTC.

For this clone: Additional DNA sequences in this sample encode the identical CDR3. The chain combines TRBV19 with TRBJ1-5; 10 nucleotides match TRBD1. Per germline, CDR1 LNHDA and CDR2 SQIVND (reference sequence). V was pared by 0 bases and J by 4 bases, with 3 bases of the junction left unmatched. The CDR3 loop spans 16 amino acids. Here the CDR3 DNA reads TGTGCCAGTAGTATAGAGGGACAGGGGATAAATCAGCCCCAGCATTTT. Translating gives CASSIEGQGINQPQHF.

As DNA, the CDR3 is TGCGCCAGCAGCTTAGCGCCCACCACACAGGAACTCTCCTACGAGCAGTACTTC. This gives the protein CASSLAPTTQELSYEQYF. V usage is TRBV5-1 and J usage is TRBJ2-7, with D perhaps matching TRBD1 (5 bases). Germline V gives CDR1 SGHRS, CDR2 YFSETQ. With 2 bases removed from V and 0 bases from J, the gap between germline ends came to 21 bases. The CDR3 sequence is 18 residues long.